This T cell receptor beta chain stems from a study of metastatic and nonmetastatic thyroid tumors. Thyroid surgery had not been preceded by any treatment in any patient. TCRdb re-clonotyped the PCR reads via MiXCR. The table shows about 15,000 clones, with roughly a quarter occurring only once. Per germline, CDR1 SGHTA and CDR2 FQGNSA. Unmatched junction bases numbered 5, after V lost 7 bases and J lost 4 bases. The CDR3 spans 13 residues. The sample was tumor tissue. This chain connects TRBV7-2 to TRBJ2-7; 9 positions agree with TRBD1. The clonotype was recovered from a female donor with papillary thyroid cancer or a benign thyroid nodule (not recorded which). Some clones in this sample may be carry-over from other donors' samples. CDR3 nucleotide sequence: TGTGCCAGCACCCGGACAGGGGCGTACGAGCAGTACTTC. Its translation: CASTRTGAYEQYF.